These 8 T cell receptor beta chains were sequenced from one sample in a study of T cell changes during pregnancy in multiple sclerosis. Clones were sequenced by immunoSEQ multiplex PCR, and TCRdb holds only the in-frame ones, with some missing. The profile shows more than 25,000 clones, 92% of them singletons. The sample here was peripheral blood, taken in the first trimester of pregnancy. These receptors came from a female donor in good health, enrolled as a control in a pregnancy study.

By proportion, this clone is medium-sized. This chain's CDR3 is CASSQKTGSSYGYTF. The CDR3 DNA reads as TGCGCCAGCAGCCAAAAGACAGGTTCGTCTTATGGCTACACCTTC. This chain uses TRBV4-3 with TRBJ1-2, with D perhaps TRBD1 (6 bases). The CDR3 runs to 15 residues. CDR1 LGHNA and CDR2 YSLEER come from the germline V gene. Trimming shortened V by 2 bases and J by 5 bases, and 15 bases separated the two germline ends.

V gene TRBV9 combines with J gene TRBJ2-7, with 10 bases that match TRBD1. Looked up from germline, CDR1 is SGDLS and CDR2 is YYNGEE. The CDR3 is 15 residues long. J lost 0 bases, V lost 2 bases, and 2 bases had no gene match. The CDR3 bases are TGTGCCAGCAGCGTGGGGGACAGGGGCTCCTACGAGCAGTACTTC. Translation gives CASSVGDRGSYEQYF.

This chain links TRBV7-2 with TRBJ1-1, with a tentative D call TRBD1 (6 bases). The V gene lost 5 bases and the J gene lost 0 bases, with 10 bases spanning the gap. CDR1 is SGHTA, CDR2 FQGNSA, per germline. The CDR3 extends over 14 amino acids. CDR3 amino acids: CASSPAGVNTEAFF. CDR3 in DNA: TGTGCCAGCAGCCCCGCAGGGGTGAACACTGAAGCTTTCTTT.

The rearrangement links TRBV10-3 to TRBJ2-1, with D perhaps TRBD1 (5 bases). CDR1 is ENHRY, CDR2 SYGVKD, per germline. Between the trimmed V and J ends, which lost 10 bases and 0 bases, there was a span of 10 bases. This CDR3 region has 13 residues. The CDR3 DNA is TGTGCCAGTACGGACACCTCCTACAATGAGCAGTTCTTC. It is translated as CASTDTSYNEQFF.

The chain joins TRBV11-2 to TRBJ2-4; the D is unclear. V lost 1 base, J lost 0 bases, and 10 bases lay in between. The germline V gene encodes CDR1 SGHAT and CDR2 FQNNGV. CDR3 length: 16 residues. The CDR3 loop is CASSLASTLAKNIQYF. The CDR3 DNA reads TGTGCCAGCAGCTTAGCGTCTACGCTAGCCAAAAACATTCAGTACTTC.

As DNA, the CDR3 is TGTGCCAGCAGCCTCGACAGGAGGCCTGAAGCTTTCTTT. Translated, it gives CASSLDRRPEAFF. This sequence joins TRBV7-2 and TRBJ1-1, with D possibly matching TRBD1 (6 bases). Trimming cost V 5 bases and J 6 bases, with 13 bases left between them. Germline lookup yields CDR1 SGHTA and CDR2 FQGNSA. The length of the CDR3 is 13 residues.

CDR3 sequence (DNA): TGTGCCAGCAGCACCCCCGTGGGCCGGCGAGTTGGCTACACCTTC. Its protein product is CASSTPVGRRVGYTF. This rearrangement joins TRBV11-2 to TRBJ1-2; D uncertain. Deletions cut 5 bases from V and 7 bases from J, with 20 bases between. Germline lookup yields CDR1 SGHAT and CDR2 FQNNGV. This CDR3 is built from 15 residues.

CDR3 nucleotide sequence: TGTGCCAGCAGCTTACGGGCAGGGGACGAGCAGTACTTC. Residues: CASSLRAGDEQYF. This rearrangement joins TRBV7-2 to TRBJ2-7; D is perhaps TRBD1 (6 bases). The germline V gene encodes CDR1 SGHTA and CDR2 FQGNSA. Between the trimmed V and J ends, which lost 2 bases and 5 bases, there was a span of 10 bases. This CDR3 spans 13 amino acids. The full variable domain, in which reference TRBV7-2 and TRBJ2-7 provide the parts outside the CDR3, is GAGVSQSPSNKVTEKGKDVELRCDPISGHTALYWYRQSLGQGLEFLIYFQGNSAPDKSGLPSDRFSAERTGGSVSTLTIQRTQQEDSAVYLCASSLRAGDEQYFGPGTRLTVT.